Listed here are 2 T cell receptor beta chains from one sample, sequenced in a study of CD8 T cells in ankylosing spondylitis. TCRdb re-derived calls from the 5' RACE reads in MiXCR, one entry per CDR3 protein. The table records 30,000 to 35,000 distinct CDR3 sequences, more than 30% of them present only once. Sample: synovial fluid, either unsorted or a sorted T cell fraction (not recorded which). The source is a male donor with ankylosing spondylitis.

This chain uses TRBV5-8 with TRBJ1-5, with TRBD1 matching over 9 bases. Germline CDR1 is SGHTS and CDR2 is YDEGEE. There are 15 residues in the CDR3. Trimming took 4 bases from V and 1 from J; bases not matched to a gene: 3. DNA for the CDR3: TGTGCCAGCAGCGTGGACAGGGGCAGCAATCAGCCCCAGCATTTT. Residues: CASSVDRGSNQPQHF.

This clonotype was counted ten times or more. The chain recombines TRBV19 with TRBJ1-1; 7 nucleotides align to TRBD1. The CDR3 sequence is 14 residues long. The J segment lost 5 bases and the V segment lost 3 bases, leaving 6 bases of the junction unmatched. CDR1 LNHDA and CDR2 SQIVND come from the germline V gene (reference sequence). The CDR3 nucleotides read TGTGCCAGTAGTATTGAGGGGGCCGGTACTGAAGCTTTCTTT. This sequence encodes CASSIEGAGTEAFF.